This T cell receptor (beta chain) was observed in a study of metastatic and nonmetastatic thyroid tumors. Every patient underwent thyroid surgery untreated. This clone was recorded a few times. Trimming left V 3 bases short and J 0 bases short, with 8 bases between. CDR3 length equals 15 residues. Germline lookup yields CDR1 SEHNR and CDR2 FQNEAQ (reference sequence). With MiXCR, TCRdb reprocessed the PCR reads. The table lists tens of thousands of clones, around 16% of them singletons, with around 6.1% in the top ten. Source material: blood. The J gene is TRBJ1-4, the V gene TRBV7-9; D remains unclear. This sequence was found in a male donor with papillary thyroid cancer or a benign thyroid nodule (not recorded which). Some clones in this sample may be carry-over from other donors' samples. In DNA, the CDR3 is TGTGCCAGCAGCTTTCCCAGCTCAACTAATGAAAAACTGTTTTTT. Encoded protein: CASSFPSSTNEKLFF.